The TCR beta chain described here comes from a study of early T cells in non-severe SARS-CoV-2 infection. Looking at the study overall: Sequencing used unsorted whole-blood bulk RNA, so chains lack pairing. Study-wide points: VDJdb matches were skewed toward anti-spike CD8 T cell responses.

This clonotype has a count of ten or more. Its antigen is not known. The CDR3 is made up of 11 amino acids. V shed 4 bases and J shed 5 bases, with 8 bases lying between them. The germline CDR1 and CDR2 sequences are SQVTM and ANQGSEA. Unique molecular identifier tags were affixed to discrete cDNA molecules. TCRdb reprocessed the 5' RACE reads with MiXCR, giving one entry per CDR3 protein. The sample comprises about 24,000 distinct CDR3 sequences, about 4.6% of which are singletons, and roughly 14% rests with the top ten. Input material: whole blood. The chain combines TRBV29-1 with TRBJ1-1; D gene unclear. The sequence was obtained from an adult who was a healthcare worker with PCR-confirmed SARS-CoV-2 infection or an uninfected control (not recorded which). CDR3 region: CSVGVGTEAFF. Written as DNA, the CDR3 is TGCAGCGTTGGAGTTGGGACTGAAGCTTTCTTT.